The TCR beta chain under discussion was sequenced for a study of cytomegalovirus exposure and HLA in healthy donors listed by TCRdb under 2017. The study in broad terms: In an earlier analysis of around 540 of the donors, approximately 260 Gb of sequence data and 117 million unique TCR beta sequences from about 179 million T cells were reported. An early release covering about 600 HLA-typed donors comprised approximately 290 gigabases of sequencing data and 85 million or so unique TCR sequences. Among the roughly 430 genotyped donors, 81% belonged to the genetic ancestry cluster associated with self-reported Caucasian donors. The study aimed to test whether signatures of past pathogen exposure could be identified by cataloging public T cell receptors. The study used immunosequencing to profile the T cell repertoires of approximately 690 subjects and linked those repertoires to cytomegalovirus serostatus. Besides the first cohort of 500 to 700 subjects, a separate validation cohort made up of 95 to 150 different subjects was used. To predict cytomegalovirus infection status, the study brought together high-throughput TCR immunosequencing, statistical association of individual TCRs with disease status, and machine learning. In a later analysis, previously published TCR beta repertoires from some 640 donors were re-analyzed and high-resolution HLA genotyping was added so that TCR occurrence patterns could be studied. Rather than drawing on any new phenotypic data, the later analysis identified candidate immune exposures from TCR beta sequences and the way those sequences occurred across donors. In an earlier analysis of more than 550 of the donors, high-throughput TCR beta sequencing was used to judge whether each TCR beta V gene segment behaved as functional or pseudogenic. Alongside the repertoire data, information on donor age, sex, ethnicity and CMV serostatus was compiled. A later genetic analysis used genome-wide SNP genotypes for about three fifths of the 666 donors, treating that subset as a discovery cohort. Every discovery cohort repertoire had been produced on one sequencing platform. HLA typing included class I and class II loci at four-digit resolution. Typing coverage varied by locus: 629-630 donors for A, B, C, DRB1 and DQB1; approximately 500 for DQA1; more than 600 for DPA1; fewer than 480 for DPB1. Four or five DR-DQ haplotypes were treated as single units for association and clustering because of strong linkage in the cohort. Among some 400 genotyped donors of the cohort, an average of roughly 240,000 unique TCR beta nucleotide sequences were sequenced per donor, about a sixth of them non-productive. General conclusions and limits of the study: Immune exposure information for the cohort was limited to CMV serostatus. The presence/absence analyses assumed that sequencing depth was roughly uniform across donors, and that assumption may not be true. A further reported finding was that TCR beta sequences accurately predicted the HLA-A and HLA-B alleles for most subjects in the first cohort. In a later analysis, 16,951 TCR beta sequences were associated with specific HLA alleles at a false discovery rate of 0.05. Three of the identified cytomegalovirus-associated TCR beta chains were confirmed in vitro to be specific for cytomegalovirus antigens. Some IMGT-functional V segments, including TRBV6-2 and TRBV6-3, could not be told apart with the 87-base-pair reads, so those segments were excluded. In the study, about 150 TCR beta chains were listed as associated with cytomegalovirus. Most TCR sequences were seen in very few donors, while some public TCRs were found in many individuals. Over 15 rarely observed V segments, including chromosome 9 orphons, were excluded from the earlier analysis of several hundred of the donors because counts were too low. When HLA alleles, especially DR and DQ, strongly co-occurred, TCR associations were difficult to assign to individual alleles. Linkage disequilibrium might explain the correlated functional status among segregating V segments, but an unknown experimental factor could not be ruled out. An association between a missense DCLRE1C variant and V-gene and J-gene trimming of TCR beta chains was found in a later genetic analysis and replicated in an independent cohort. In an earlier analysis of 587 of the donors, most TCR beta V segments were observed in productive rearrangements about 90% or about 30% of the time, broadly matching IMGT annotations. According to the authors, the approach could potentially be generalized to other disease states and immunological phenotypes. Because HLA typing was missing for some donors at each locus, association tests included only the typed subset. Only TCR beta chains were sequenced in this cohort, and the absence of alpha or paired-chain data limited detectable features. A later analysis found that TCR association rates varied across HLA loci, with DRB1 alleles showing the most associated TCRs and HLA-C alleles the fewest. Compared with equally common non-associated chains, HLA-associated TCR beta chains in a later analysis were more clonally expanded and had lower generation probabilities. Cytomegalovirus status was reported to be diagnosed by the classifier with high specificity and sensitivity in both the original and validation cohorts. A cluster of highly shared sequence variants was judged likely to represent a technical artifact of the sequencing pipeline. In a later analysis, several top co-occurrence clusters were reported to appear linked to parvovirus B19, influenza, CMV and Epstein-Barr virus. According to a later analysis, most CMV-associated TCR beta chains appeared to be HLA-restricted, and the HLA associations seemed to be driven largely by CMV exposure. Compared with the approximately 710-donor mean, donors in an Asian-associated ancestry cluster had fewer N-insertions in productive TCRs, according to a later genetic analysis.

In total, approximately 690 healthy bone marrow donors made up the cohort. At the time of sampling, every cohort member was nominally healthy, though immune exposures that went unrecorded were likely present. The donor tested CMV seronegative and was one of the 352 seronegative cohort members. Every donor gave a peripheral blood sample, and the peripheral blood mononuclear cells from that sample were used for TCR beta sequencing. Genomic DNA extraction from the blood cell samples was performed with the Qiagen DNeasy Blood Extraction Kit. CDR1 and CDR2 (MNHNY, SVGAGI) derive from the germline V gene (reference sequence). Counted from cysteine to phenylalanine, this CDR3 has 14 amino acids. The read is trimmed to its CDR3 DNA, 42 bases read in frame from base 1. V is pared back by 8 bases and J by 1 base, with 14 bases lying between the germline termini. As for this clone: This receptor's antigen is unknown. Per-base qualities were not stored, and no clone one base away is much larger.

Receptor amplification or capture employed the immunoSEQ multiplex PCR assay. The multiplex PCR relied on a mix of 60 forward primers for TCR Vbeta segments and 13 reverse primers for TCR Jbeta segments. Amplification of the CDR3 region of rearranged TCR beta genes was performed with a multiplex PCR assay on genomic DNA. The amplified TCR beta libraries were sequenced on the Illumina HiSeq System as 87-base-pair reads. As for the original processing: Across the 500 to 850 repertoires, a later analysis counted tens of millions of unique TCR beta chains, roughly 11 million of which were shared by at least two donors. Raw reads were error-corrected and collapsed into unique sequences with a nearest-neighbor algorithm that merged closely related sequences to remove PCR and sequencing errors. To assign V, D and J gene segments, CDR3 sequences were aligned to IMGT reference sequences. For a sequence to be retained, at least a six-nucleotide match to both a V gene segment and a J gene segment was required. Rearrangements were called productive when the CDR3 lacked stop codons and stayed in frame with V and J; all others were non-productive. Following IMGT convention, CDR3 was defined as the stretch from the second conserved V-encoded cysteine up to the conserved J-encoded phenylalanine. In an earlier analysis of just under 600 of the donors, sequences lacking an unambiguous match to a single V gene segment were excluded. In an earlier analysis of almost 600 of the donors, a V segment was called functional when productive rearrangements were above 56.7%, and segregating when the standard deviation between donors exceeded 5%. A statistical classification framework was built for diagnosing cytomegalovirus status from the catalog of TCR beta chain sequences. In a later analysis, TCR nucleotide sequences were compared against IMGT/GENE-DB human TR gene sequences so that V and J genes could be assigned. Using the TCRdist pipeline, a later analysis assigned CDR3 sequences along with most-parsimonious VDJ recombination scenarios. In a later analysis, each TCR beta chain was defined by its CDR3 amino acid sequence together with its V-gene family, and reads lacking a unique V-gene family were excluded. A later analysis removed roughly 590 highly shared, low-generation-probability nucleotide sequences to deal with suspected cross-contamination and a sequencing artifact. In a later analysis, a clonal expansion index was calculated for each public chain from normalized within-repertoire ranks of inferred template counts. In a later analysis, generation probabilities were computed with a VDJ recombination model fitted to out-of-frame rearrangements, and the resulting probabilities were checked against IGoR. Hypergeometric tests were used in a later analysis to score TCR-TCR, TCR-HLA and TCR-CMV co-occurrence, with a repertoire-size bias correction applied to the TCR pairs. False discovery rates were estimated in a later analysis by permuting HLA or CMV assignments 20 times. A later analysis grouped co-occurring TCRs with DBSCAN, adding TCRdist sequence similarity when clustering within HLA-allele-positive subsets. Repertoires with fewer than 30,000 or more than 120,000 public chains, plus five repertoires with anomalous nucleotide sharing, were excluded from co-occurrence clustering. The table comes from immuneACCESS by way of TCRdb, which keeps in-frame sequences with V and J called. Part of the clones is missing from these tables; in studies checked, under half for an unresolved V gene and the rest for unknown reasons. The V and J calls and the clone size are those of that table, but D and trimming were determined from the DNA. In all, the sample holds about 250,000 clones, and about 77% of those were seen once. In total, the top ten clones hold 0.47% of the sample.

This clonotype originated in a boy between 5 and 17 years old in good health and CMV-seronegative. Sequenced material: PBMCs. The rearranged segments are TRBV6-6 and TRBJ1-2, with the D gene uncertain. The CDR3 corresponds to CASVTSRGNYGYTF. Here is the DNA: TGTGCCAGCGTAACGAGCCGGGGTAACTATGGCTACACCTTC.